Sequencing of this TCR beta chain was carried out in a study of T cells in Graves' hyperthyroidism and ophthalmopathy (dated by TCRdb to between 2019 and 2020). Looking at the study overall: Peripheral blood samples were taken at initial diagnosis, before any treatment was given. TCR V-J signatures able to tell the groups apart were searched for in a discovery cohort of 100 patients, of whom more than 40 had Graves' ophthalmopathy and around 56 had stable Graves' hyperthyroidism. Prospective prediction of ophthalmopathy was tested in an independent validation cohort consisting of 18 to 20 hyperthyroidism patients and 15 to 17 patients who later progressed to ophthalmopathy. The 90 or so discovery patients were randomly split 7:3 into training and test sets. In addition, the study compared T-cell repertoires in thyroid tissue and in blood from six Graves' hyperthyroidism patients. After sampling, hyperthyroidism patients received methimazole starting at 30 mg daily, and ophthalmopathy patients received high-dose intravenous methylprednisolone. TCR Vbeta CDR3 sequencing of some 140 peripheral blood samples (roughly 43 ophthalmopathy, about 74 hyperthyroidism and approximately 17 progressor patients) is reported in the paper.

This clonotype was seen many times. The clone's antigen remains unknown. Base qualities are not at hand, and no much larger clone is one base apart. Trimming accounts for 4 bases at V and 6 bases at J, while the number of junction bases matched to no gene is 7. Including cysteine and phenylalanine, the CDR3 has 13 amino acids. The DNA shown is the 39-base CDR3, in frame from base 1. The germline V gene gives CDR1 as SGHRS and CDR2 as YFSETQ. Stable Graves' hyperthyroidism was defined as no progression to ophthalmopathy during 18 months of follow-up. Hyperthyroidism patients were aged 18 to 65 years and newly diagnosed, with disease duration of less than 2 months. Patients with uncontrolled infections, other autoimmune diseases, pregnancy or lactation were excluded. Diagnoses were based on clinical symptoms, serum thyroxine and TRAb, thyroid ultrasound and orbital computed tomography. PBMCs were separated from roughly 9.6 ml of fresh peripheral blood using Ficoll-Paque density gradient centrifugation. Trizol reagent was used to extract total RNA, and RNA quality was then checked on an Agilent 2100 Bioanalyzer.

TCR beta CDR3 regions were amplified from RNA transcripts. The TCR CDR3 was subjected to a first round of RT-PCR using the HTBI primer set and the Qiagen OneStep RT-PCR kit. The libraries were constructed in a second round of multiplex PCR and then size-selected and purified. Libraries were sequenced paired-end with 100 bp reads on an Illumina HiSeq2000. In the authors' own workflow: SOAPnuke was used to process the raw data, removing reads that contained adapters or uncalled bases, had a mean Phred below 15, or lacked an exact match to the constant primer or identifier. COPE v1.2.5 was used to merge high-quality paired reads, and clonotypes were defined as unique nucleotide sequences. MiTCR v1.1 was used to align clonotypes to the IMGT TRBV, TRBD and TRBJ reference segments. The analysis was restricted to V-J combinations with a frequency above 0.0001, which together covered 99% to 99.2% of the repertoires. A TCS score was defined as the ratio between F50 (clonal expansion) and ExV (chaos), using BLOSUM62-based TCRdist between CDR3 peptides within each V-J. Welch's t-statistics and random forest reduced fewer than 600 V-J features to 13, which were used in a naive Bayes classifier (R e1071). The public reads were run again by TCRdb, first through fastp at Q25 and then through MiXCR, and only productive beta chains were kept. Each CDR3 protein appears once, grouped with its most common genes and DNA. The V and J calls come from TCRdb's annotation, not from the publication. In this sample the table shows 550,000 to 650,000 distinct CDR3 sequences, 11% to 15% of which occur a single time. The ten biggest clones cover about 15% of the sample.

Broad study findings and their caveats: No statistical method was used to fix the sample size in advance, and group allocation was not hidden from the investigators. In validation, the model predicted progression to ophthalmopathy with over 60% sensitivity and 72.22% specificity, a median of around six months before onset. Most expanded thyroid clonotypes (frequency above 0.001) were also found in blood, which suggests that blood repertoires may mirror thyroid immune responses. In cross-validation, a model built on a 13 V-J signature told ophthalmopathy apart from stable hyperthyroidism with approximately 90% sensitivity and roughly 81% specificity, and in testing the same model reached 80%/75%.

The sequence was obtained from a middle-aged woman with Graves' hyperthyroidism. The sequencing input was blood. Recombination linked TRBV5-1 to TRBJ2-7, with 7 bases matching TRBD1. Here the CDR3 is given as CASSVTGDREQYF. The nucleotide sequence is given as TGCGCCAGCAGCGTCACAGGGGATCGCGAGCAGTACTTC.